This T cell receptor (beta chain) was identified during a study of blood T cell repertoires in COVID-19 (dated by TCRdb to 2018 to 2020). Regarding the study in general: Samples covering the acute and convalescent phases of COVID-19 were provided by collaborators in the United States, Italy and Spain. The prospective study material was composed of cDNA or gDNA derived from T cells, B-cell-depleted T cells, or PBMCs. Subjects who had been exposed to COVID-19, were actively infected with it, or had recovered from it provided the deeply sampled blood TCRbeta repertoires that made up the dataset. The repertoires were released in a freely available public database intended as a resource for research on the immune response to SARS-CoV-2. Samples came from the ongoing ImmuneRACE study (first 160 participants) plus 1,254 subjects from 6 global collaborators. Nearly every sample came with metadata listing a de-identified subject ID, COVID-19 status, age in years and sex. Where available, HLA class I and class II types were obtained from metadata supplied by the sample provider rather than from assay-based typing. What the work shows at the level of the full study, not this receptor alone: Clinical and demographic metadata were provided uncurated, with the amount varying by source and participant.

The immunoSEQ Assay, a bias-controlled multiplex PCR, was used to amplify TCRbeta CDR3 regions from genomic DNA. Under the source paper's analysis protocol: Within the assay, amplification of reference gene primers was used to estimate how many nucleated cells each sample contained. To quantify the absolute abundance of each unique TCRbeta CDR3 rearrangement, sequence reads were collapsed and filtered. Productive Simpson clonality was computed per sample as the square root of Simpson's diversity index over productive rearrangements. TCRdb's version of the immuneACCESS table is confined to in-frame rearrangements and falls short of the full clone set. An unresolved V gene accounts for under half of the shortfall where checked; the remainder is of unknown origin. The DNA gave D and trimming, while V, J and clone size come from that table. For this sample the table gives over 70,000 clones, of which about 90% were detected only once. The ten most abundant clones make up about 4.3% of the sample.

Trimming accounts for 4 bases at V and 5 bases at J, while the number of junction bases matched to no gene is 12. In the germline V gene (reference sequence), CDR1 corresponds to LGHDT and CDR2 to YNNKEL. The CDR3 contains 16 residues, cysteine and phenylalanine counted. The sequence is cut down to CDR3 DNA, 48 bases in frame from base 1. With regard to this clone: The clone's antigen remains unknown. Nothing much larger sits one base from this clone, and base qualities are not available.

Whole blood was collected in K2EDTA tubes by collaborating institutions according to the institutions' own protocols. For TCRbeta analysis, collaborators shipped samples in one of three forms: frozen whole blood, isolated PBMCs, or DNA extracted from either of those sample types. This TCR was sampled from a woman older than 75 with active or convalescent COVID-19. The chain employs TRBV3-1 (or the pseudogene TRBV3-2) and TRBJ1-1, with 8 bases matching TRBD1. Sequences were obtained from peripheral blood. CDR3 protein: CASSLGQGGGLTEAFF. The sequenced DNA: TGTGCCAGCAGCCTAGGACAGGGCGGAGGGTTGACTGAAGCTTTCTTT.